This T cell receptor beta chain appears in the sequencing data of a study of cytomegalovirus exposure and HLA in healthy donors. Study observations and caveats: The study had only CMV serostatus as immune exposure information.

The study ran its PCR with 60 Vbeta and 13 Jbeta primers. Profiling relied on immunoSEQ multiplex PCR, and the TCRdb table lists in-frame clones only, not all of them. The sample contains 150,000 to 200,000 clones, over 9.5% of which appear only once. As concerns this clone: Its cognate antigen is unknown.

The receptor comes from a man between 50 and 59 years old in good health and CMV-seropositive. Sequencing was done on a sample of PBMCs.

This chain's CDR3 is CASSQEGDSVLYGYTF. The DNA for the CDR3 is TGTGCCAGCAGCCAAGAGGGGGACAGCGTACTCTATGGCTACACCTTC. This rearrangement joins TRBV4-2 to TRBJ1-2; 7 bases match TRBD1. V lost 0 bases to trimming and J lost 4 bases; unmatched junction nucleotides: 8. CDR3 length equals 16 residues. Germline values: CDR1 LGHNA, CDR2 YNFKEQ.